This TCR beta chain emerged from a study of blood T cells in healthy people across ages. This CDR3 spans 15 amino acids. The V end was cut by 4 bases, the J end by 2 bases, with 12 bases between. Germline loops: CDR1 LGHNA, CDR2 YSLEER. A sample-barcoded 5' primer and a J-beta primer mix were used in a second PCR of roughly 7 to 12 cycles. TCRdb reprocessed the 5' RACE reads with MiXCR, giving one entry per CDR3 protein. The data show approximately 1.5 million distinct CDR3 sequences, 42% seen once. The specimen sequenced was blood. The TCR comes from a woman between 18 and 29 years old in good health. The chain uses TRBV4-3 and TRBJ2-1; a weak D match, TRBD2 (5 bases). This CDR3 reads CASSPGLETYNEQFF. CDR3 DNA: TGCGCCAGCAGCCCAGGACTGGAAACCTACAATGAGCAGTTCTTC.